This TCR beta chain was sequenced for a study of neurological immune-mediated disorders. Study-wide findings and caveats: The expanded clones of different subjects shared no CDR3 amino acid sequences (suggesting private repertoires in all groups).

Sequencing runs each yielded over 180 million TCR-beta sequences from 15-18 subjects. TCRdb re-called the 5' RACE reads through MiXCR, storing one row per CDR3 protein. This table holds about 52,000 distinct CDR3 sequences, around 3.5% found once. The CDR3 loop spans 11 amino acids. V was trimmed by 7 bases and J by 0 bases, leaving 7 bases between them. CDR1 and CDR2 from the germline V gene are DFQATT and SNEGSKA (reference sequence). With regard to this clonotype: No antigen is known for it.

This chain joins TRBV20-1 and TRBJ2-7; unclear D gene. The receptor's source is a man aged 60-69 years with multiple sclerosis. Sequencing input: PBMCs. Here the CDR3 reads CSGAASYEQYF. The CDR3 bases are TGCAGTGGGGCAGCCTCCTACGAGCAGTACTTC.